The clone carrying this TCR beta chain was recorded only once. TCRdb keeps only in-frame clones here, not all; method: immunoSEQ multiplex PCR. This table has roughly 110,000 clones, under 95% appearing once. This sample is part of a study of T cell changes during pregnancy in multiple sclerosis. The CDR3 covers 13 residues. From germline, CDR1 is GTSNPN and CDR2 SVGIG (reference sequence). The V and J ends lost 3 bases and 2 bases, in that order; junction bases with no gene match: 3. The V and J genes are TRBV30 and TRBJ2-7; TRBD2 matches 8 bases. This receptor was obtained from a female donor with multiple sclerosis, enrolled in a pregnancy study. Sequencing was performed on peripheral blood, taken after pregnancy. The CDR3 nucleotides are TGTGCCTGGAGGGAGCGGGGGACCTACGAGCAGTACTTC. It encodes CAWRERGTYEQYF.